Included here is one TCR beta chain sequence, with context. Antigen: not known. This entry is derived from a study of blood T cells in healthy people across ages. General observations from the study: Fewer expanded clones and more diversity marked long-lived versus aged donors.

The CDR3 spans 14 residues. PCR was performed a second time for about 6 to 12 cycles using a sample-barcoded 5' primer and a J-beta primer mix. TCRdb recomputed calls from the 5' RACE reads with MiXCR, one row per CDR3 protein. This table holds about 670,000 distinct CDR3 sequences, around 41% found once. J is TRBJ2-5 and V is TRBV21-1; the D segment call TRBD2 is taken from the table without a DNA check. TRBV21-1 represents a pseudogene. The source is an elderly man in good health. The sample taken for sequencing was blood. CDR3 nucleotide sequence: TGTGCCAGCAGCAAAGCAGGCGGGGGGAAGACCCAGTACTTC. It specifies CASSKAGGGKTQYF.